The 12 T cell receptor beta chains below come from one sample, sequenced in a study of T-cell memory formation after mild COVID-19. TCRdb used MiXCR to reprocess the 5' RACE reads, holding one entry per CDR3 protein. The repertoire holds 300,000 to 400,000 distinct CDR3 sequences, with approximately 16% as singletons. Sequencing was carried out using PBMCs or a T cell subset sorted from them (not recorded which). The receptors were gathered from a man younger than 30 who had mild COVID-19 (a few samples of this study predate the infection). Cell type and time point are not known.

The rearrangement links TRBV6-5 to TRBJ1-2; 8 bases map to TRBD1. CDR3 length: 15 amino acids. Germline assignment: CDR1 MNHEY and CDR2 SVGAGI. The junction had 6 bases not matched to a gene; V was cut back by 4 bases and J by 2 bases. The CDR3 bases are TGTGCCAGCAGTTCCGGGACAGGCGTAAACTATGGCTACACCTTC. It encodes CASSSGTGVNYGYTF.

This clonotype has just one count. The chain recombines TRBV15 with TRBJ2-1, with 12 nucleotides matching TRBD2. This CDR3 comprises 16 residues. Germline V lookup: CDR1 LNHNV, CDR2 YYDKDF (reference sequence). Trimming at V came to 5 bases and at J to 6 bases, leaving 8 bases not matched to a gene. This chain's CDR3 is CATSGRLAGASNEQFF. In nucleotides, the CDR3 is TGTGCCACCAGCGGCAGACTAGCGGGGGCGAGCAATGAGCAGTTCTTC.

This clonotype was seen more than once but under ten times. The chain recombines TRBV5-4 with TRBJ2-5, with D possibly matching TRBD1 (5 bases). The V end was cut by 2 bases, the J end by 5 bases, with 13 bases between. The CDR3 sequence is 14 residues long. Looked up from germline, CDR1 is SGHNT and CDR2 is YYREEE (reference sequence). In DNA form, the CDR3 reads TGTGCCAGCAGCTTCAGGGAAACTTTGGAGACCCAGTACTTC. Its protein product is CASSFRETLETQYF.

The rearrangement links TRBV5-1 to TRBJ2-7; 7 bases map to TRBD1. This CDR3 region has 14 residues. CDR1 and CDR2 from the germline V gene are SGHRS and YFSETQ. The V gene end was trimmed by 3 bases and the J gene end by 6 bases; junction bases not matched to a gene: 9. The CDR3 DNA sequence: TGCGCCAGCAGCTCGGGACAGCTCGCTCTCGAGCAGTACTTC. Translation: CASSSGQLALEQYF.

The rearrangement links TRBV7-2 to TRBJ2-2, with D perhaps TRBD1 (6 bases). V gave up 6 bases and J gave up 3 bases, with 14 bases separating them. The CDR3 is 15 residues long. Germline V gene sequence: CDR1 SGHTA, CDR2 FQGNSA. CDR3 DNA sequence: TGTGCCAGCAGTTATACTTACAGGGACACCGGGGAGCTGTTTTTT. As protein: CASSYTYRDTGELFF.

This clonotype occurred a few times. The chain has TRBV7-2 and TRBJ1-3, with D possibly matching TRBD1 (5 bases). Trimming shortened V by 5 bases and J by 7 bases, and 9 bases separated the two germline ends. Germline assignment: CDR1 SGHTA and CDR2 FQGNSA. This CDR3 region has 12 residues. The CDR3 sequence: CASSAEGNTIYF. The DNA for the CDR3 is TGTGCCAGCAGCGCCGAGGGGAACACCATATATTTT.

The V and J genes are TRBV6-6 and TRBJ1-2; TRBD1 is a possible D gene (6 bases). The CDR3 is made up of 15 amino acids. Germline CDR1 and CDR2: MNHNY and SVGAGI (reference sequence). V shed 0 bases and J shed 0 bases, with 8 bases lying between them. CDR3 bases: TGTGCCAGCAGTTACTCGGGACAAGCTAACTATGGCTACACCTTC. Residues: CASSYSGQANYGYTF.

V usage is TRBV27 and J usage is TRBJ2-3; D is unclear. CDR3 length: 13 amino acids. Trimming removed 5 bases at V and 1 base at J, with 7 bases between. Looked up from germline, CDR1 is MNHEY and CDR2 is SMNVEV (reference sequence). CDR3 sequence (DNA): TGTGCCAGCAGTGTCCCAGGCACAGATACGCAGTATTTT. Translating it yields CASSVPGTDTQYF.

The CDR3 loop is CASSARTGTSPHEQFF. The CDR3 coding sequence is TGTGCCAGCAGCGCCCGAACCGGGACTAGCCCCCATGAGCAGTTCTTC. The chain uses TRBV9 and TRBJ2-1; 9 nucleotides match TRBD2. Trimming cost V 3 bases and J 8 bases; bases outside gene matches: 12. The CDR3 contains 16 residues. Germline CDR1 SGDLS, CDR2 YYNGEE.

This clonotype has at least ten counts. The chain carries TRBV7-2 and TRBJ2-1, with D unclear. The CDR3 spans 16 residues. Trimming took off 0 bases at V and 8 bases at J, with 17 bases between the two ends. Germline CDR1 and CDR2: SGHTA and FQGNSA. CDR3 loop: CASSLAGTLLLYEQFF. CDR3 DNA sequence: TGTGCCAGCAGCTTAGCCGGCACTTTGCTGTTGTATGAGCAGTTCTTC.

This clonotype was found a few times. V gene TRBV5-4 combines with J gene TRBJ1-2; TRBD1 matches at 7 bases. The CDR3 length is 14 residues. The germline V gene encodes CDR1 SGHNT and CDR2 YYREEE (reference sequence). The V and J ends lost 4 bases and 2 bases, in that order; junction bases with no gene match: 5. The CDR3 nucleotides are TGTGCCAGCAGCGAGGGACAGACGAACTATGGCTACACCTTC. This codes for CASSEGQTNYGYTF.

The rearrangement links TRBV20-1 to TRBJ2-5; 15 nucleotides match TRBD2. Looked up from germline, CDR1 is DFQATT and CDR2 is SNEGSKA (reference sequence). Trimming took 5 bases from V and 2 from J; bases not matched to a gene: 6. The CDR3 totals 16 residues. The CDR3 here is CSAAGLAGGAQETQYF. CDR3 sequence (DNA): TGCAGTGCTGCGGGACTAGCGGGGGGAGCTCAAGAGACCCAGTACTTC.